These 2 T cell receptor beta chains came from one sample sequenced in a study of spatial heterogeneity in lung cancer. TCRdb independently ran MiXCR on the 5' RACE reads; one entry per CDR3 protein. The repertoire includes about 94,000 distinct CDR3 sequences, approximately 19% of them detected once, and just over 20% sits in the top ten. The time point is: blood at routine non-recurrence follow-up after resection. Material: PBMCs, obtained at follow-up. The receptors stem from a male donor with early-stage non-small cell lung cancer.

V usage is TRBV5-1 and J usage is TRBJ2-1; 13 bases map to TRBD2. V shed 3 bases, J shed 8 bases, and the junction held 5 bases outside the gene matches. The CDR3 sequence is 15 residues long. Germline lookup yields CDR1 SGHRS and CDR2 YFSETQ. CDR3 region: CASSYGTSGDHEQFF. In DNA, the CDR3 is TGCGCCAGCAGCTACGGGACTAGCGGGGACCATGAGCAGTTCTTC.

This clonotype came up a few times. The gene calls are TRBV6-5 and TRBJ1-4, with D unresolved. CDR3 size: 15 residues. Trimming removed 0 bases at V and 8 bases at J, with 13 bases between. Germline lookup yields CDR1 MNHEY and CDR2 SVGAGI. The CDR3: CASSYSTRPGEKLFF. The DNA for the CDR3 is TGTGCCAGCAGTTACTCGACACGCCCGGGGGAAAAACTGTTTTTT.